Listed here are 16 T cell receptor beta chains from one sample, sequenced in a study of cytomegalovirus exposure and HLA in healthy donors. Libraries were prepared by immunoSEQ multiplex PCR; TCRdb keeps only in-frame clonotypes and omits some of them. The sample contains fewer than 75,000 clones, roughly 95% of which appear only once. Sample: PBMCs. These receptors were collected from a man between 18 and 29 years old in good health and CMV-seronegative.

The genes are TRBV28 and TRBJ2-2, with 12 bases matching TRBD2. The CDR3 has 16 amino acids. Losses at the gene ends were 4 bases for V and 5 bases for J; bases not matched to a gene: 5. CDR1 and CDR2 from the germline V gene are MDHEN and SYDVKM. CDR3 DNA sequence: TGTGCCAGCAGTTCCGGGACTAGCGGGCTTACCGGGGAGCTGTTTTTT. It encodes CASSSGTSGLTGELFF.

This rearrangement joins TRBV7-8 to TRBJ2-2, with 11 bases aligning to TRBD2. V trimming: 0 bases; J trimming: 5 bases; junction bases outside the gene matches: 2. Germline CDR1 reads SGHVS; CDR2 reads FQNEAQ. This CDR3 contains 16 residues. CDR3 sequence reads: CASSLATSGVTGELFF. The CDR3, as DNA: TGTGCCAGCAGCTTAGCGACTAGCGGGGTAACCGGGGAGCTGTTTTTT.

The J gene is TRBJ2-1, the V gene TRBV2; 7 bases line up with TRBD2. The V gene end was trimmed by 6 bases and the J gene end by 2 bases; junction bases not matched to a gene: 7. Looked up from germline, CDR1 is SNHLY and CDR2 is FYNNEI. The CDR3 loop spans 15 amino acids. This CDR3 reads CASSEGLAAYNEQFF. The CDR3 DNA reads TGTGCCAGCAGCGAGGGTCTAGCGGCCTACAATGAGCAGTTCTTC.

The CDR3 coding sequence is TGCGCCAGCAGCCAAGTGGCGGGGGACCTGACCCGCGAGCAGTACTTC. This encodes CASSQVAGDLTREQYF. This sequence joins TRBV4-1 and TRBJ2-7, with TRBD2 matching 7 bases. V shed 1 base and J 6 bases; nucleotides not matched to a gene: 12. The CDR3 spans 16 residues. Germline CDR1 and CDR2: MGHRA and YSYEKL.

The V call is TRBV9, the J call TRBJ2-3; 11 bases agree with TRBD2. The length of the CDR3 is 16 residues. CDR1 is SGDLS, CDR2 YYNGEE, per germline. After removal of 2 bases from V and 4 bases from J, the junction contained 6 bases not matched to a gene. CDR3: CASSVSSGGPADTQYF. In DNA form, the CDR3 reads TGTGCCAGCAGCGTCTCTAGCGGGGGGCCCGCAGATACGCAGTATTTT. Complete variable domain (other parts from reference TRBV9 and TRBJ2-3): DSGVTQTPKHLITATGQRVTLRCSPRSGDLSVYWYQQSLDQGLQFLIQYYNGEERAKGNILERFSAQQFPDLHSELNLSSLELGDSALYFCASSVSSGGPADTQYFGPGTRLTVL.

The gene calls are TRBV21-1 and TRBJ2-5; the tabulated D call, TRBD2, remains unverified against the DNA. TRBV21-1 is flagged as a pseudogene. CDR3 length equals 15 residues. DNA of the CDR3: TGTGCCAGCATCAGGCCCCGGGACTACCAAGAGACCCAGTACTTC. It codes for CASIRPRDYQETQYF.

The chain combines TRBV6-1 with TRBJ1-3; 7 bases are a match to TRBD1. This CDR3 is built from 17 residues. The germline gives CDR1 MNHNS, CDR2 SASEGT. V trimming: 3 bases; J trimming: 0 bases; junction bases outside the gene matches: 8. The CDR3 loop reads CASSDRGQPSSGNTIYF. The DNA of the CDR3 is TGTGCCAGCAGTGACCGGGGACAGCCTTCCTCTGGAAACACCATATATTTT.

The CDR3 bases are TGTGCCAGCAGCCACGGGACAGAAGACCTCCTTGGCTACACCTTC. It translates to CASSHGTEDLLGYTF. The V call is TRBV5-4, the J call TRBJ1-2; 7 bases match TRBD1. The V gene's germline CDR1 is SGHNT and CDR2 YYREEE (reference sequence). There are 15 residues in the CDR3. Trimming at V came to 4 bases and at J to 7 bases, leaving 13 bases not matched to a gene. The entire variable domain, with the rest obtained from reference TRBV5-4 and TRBJ1-2, is as follows: ETGVTQSPTHLIKTRGQQVTLRCSSQSGHNTVSWYQQALGQGPQFIFQYYREEENGRGNFPPRFSGLQFPNYSSELNVNALELDDSALYLCASSHGTEDLLGYTFGSGTRLTVV.

The CDR3 is CASSQLGLADNKETQYF. CDR3 coding DNA: TGTGCCAGCAGCCAACTTGGACTAGCGGATAACAAAGAGACCCAGTACTTC. The V call is TRBV7-2, the J call TRBJ2-5; 10 bases map to TRBD2. Trimming at V came to 5 bases and at J to 3 bases, leaving 12 bases not matched to a gene. The CDR3 covers 17 residues. CDR1 and CDR2 from the germline V gene are SGHTA and FQGNSA.

The rearrangement uses TRBV9 and TRBJ1-2, with 10 nucleotides matching TRBD1. The CDR3 length is 15 residues. J lost 7 bases, V lost 0 bases, and 6 bases had no gene match. From germline, CDR1 is SGDLS and CDR2 YYNGEE. The DNA of the CDR3 is TGTGCCAGCAGCGTAGAGGGGACAGGGGCGAGTGGCTACACCTTC. This translates into CASSVEGTGASGYTF.

CDR3 residues: CASSDTNRLEAFF. CDR3 DNA sequence: TGCGCCAGCAGTGATACTAACAGGCTAGAAGCTTTCTTT. The chain couples TRBV10-1 to TRBJ1-1; a weak D match, TRBD1 (5 bases). V was shortened by 3 bases and J by 8 bases, with 13 bases between the two germline ends. Germline lookup yields CDR1 WNHNN and CDR2 SYGVQD (reference sequence). The CDR3 runs to 13 residues.

This clone was counted once. The chain employs TRBV11-2 and TRBJ2-1, with 7 bases lining up with TRBD2. This CDR3 contains 16 residues. Germline V lookup: CDR1 SGHAT, CDR2 FQNNGV. With V trimmed by 4 bases and J by 4 bases, 10 bases remained unmatched. CDR3 loop: CASSSALAGAYNEQFF. The CDR3 DNA reads TGTGCCAGCAGCTCCGCATTAGCGGGCGCGTACAATGAGCAGTTCTTC. Supplemented by reference TRBV11-2 and TRBJ2-1, the full variable domain reads EAGVAQSPRYKIIEKRQSVAFWCNPISGHATLYWYQQILGQGPKLLIQFQNNGVVDDSQLPKDRFSAERLKGVDSTLKIQPAKLEDSAVYLCASSSALAGAYNEQFFGPGTRLTVL.

V is TRBV4-3 and J is TRBJ1-1, with D unresolved. The CDR3 is 13 amino acids. Germline V lookup: CDR1 LGHNA, CDR2 YSLEER. V gave up 0 bases and J gave up 11 bases, with 13 bases separating them. The CDR3 nucleotides read TGCGCCAGCAGCCAAGATTACGGAGGTAGTGCTTTCTTT. This translates into CASSQDYGGSAFF.

This rearrangement joins TRBV19 to TRBJ1-1, with 10 bases identical to TRBD1. The germline CDR1 and CDR2 sequences are LNHDA and SQIVND (reference sequence). V shed 11 bases and J 1 base; nucleotides not matched to a gene: 16. This CDR3 has 17 residues. The CDR3 nucleotides read TGTGCCGCCGGGGAACCGGGACAGGGGACGGGGAACACTGAAGCTTTCTTT. Its translation: CAAGEPGQGTGNTEAFF.

The V call is TRBV7-6, the J call TRBJ1-5; perhaps TRBD1 as D (5 bases). Germline V CDR1 and CDR2: SGHVS, FNYEAQ. The V gene lost 0 bases and the J gene lost 6 bases, with 15 bases spanning the gap. CDR3 length: 16 amino acids. The CDR3 nucleotides read TGTGCCAGCAGCTTAGCGCCCCAGGGCGGCGGTCAGCCCCAGCATTTT. It encodes CASSLAPQGGGQPQHF.

The chain couples TRBV6-4 to TRBJ2-3, with 7 bases fitting TRBD2. The length of the CDR3 is 15 residues. The V segment lost 7 bases and the J segment 5 bases; nucleotides outside the gene matches: 12. CDR1 is MRHNA, CDR2 SNTAGT, per germline. CDR3 in DNA: TGTGCCAGCACCCCCAGTGGGGGGGGTGTAGATACGCAGTATTTT. It encodes CASTPSGGGVDTQYF.